This TCR beta chain was identified during a study of blood T cell repertoires in COVID-19. Across the study: Samples representing acute and convalescent COVID-19 were sourced from the United States, Italy and Spain. PBMCs, B-cell-depleted T cells, or T cells provided the cDNA or gDNA that made up the material.

The CDR3 has 17 amino acids. Germline V gene lookup returns CDR1 MDHEN and CDR2 SYDVKM. V lost 5 bases to trimming and J lost 0 bases, with 17 bases between them. As originally analysed: By means of reference gene primer amplification, nucleated cell counts were estimated. Some clones are missing from TCRdb's copy, which holds only in-frame ones; the method was immunoSEQ multiplex PCR. Clone size and V and J calls were adopted from that table, with D and trimming inferred from the DNA. The sample includes tens of thousands of clones, approximately 86% of them seen just once. J is TRBJ1-3 and V is TRBV28; D is ambiguous. The material sequenced was peripheral blood. This TCR came from a man aged 55 to 70 with acute or convalescent COVID-19. In DNA form, the CDR3 reads TGTGCCAGCAGTCTAACATATACCCCAGGCTCTGGAAACACCATATATTTT. Its protein product is CASSLTYTPGSGNTIYF.